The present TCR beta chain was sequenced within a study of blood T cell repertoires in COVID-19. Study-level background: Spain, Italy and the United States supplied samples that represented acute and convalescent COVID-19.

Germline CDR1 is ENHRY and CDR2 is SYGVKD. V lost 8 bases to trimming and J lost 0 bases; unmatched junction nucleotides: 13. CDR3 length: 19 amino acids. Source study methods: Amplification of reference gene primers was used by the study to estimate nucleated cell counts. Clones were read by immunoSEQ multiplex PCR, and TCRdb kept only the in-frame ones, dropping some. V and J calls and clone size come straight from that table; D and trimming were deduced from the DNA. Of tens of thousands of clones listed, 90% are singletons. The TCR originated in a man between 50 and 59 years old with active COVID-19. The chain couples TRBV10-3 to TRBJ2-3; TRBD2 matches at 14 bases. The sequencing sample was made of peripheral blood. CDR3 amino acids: CAISGGTSGGTTSTDTQYF. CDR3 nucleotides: TGTGCCATCTCAGGGGGGACTAGCGGGGGCACCACTAGCACAGATACGCAGTATTTT.